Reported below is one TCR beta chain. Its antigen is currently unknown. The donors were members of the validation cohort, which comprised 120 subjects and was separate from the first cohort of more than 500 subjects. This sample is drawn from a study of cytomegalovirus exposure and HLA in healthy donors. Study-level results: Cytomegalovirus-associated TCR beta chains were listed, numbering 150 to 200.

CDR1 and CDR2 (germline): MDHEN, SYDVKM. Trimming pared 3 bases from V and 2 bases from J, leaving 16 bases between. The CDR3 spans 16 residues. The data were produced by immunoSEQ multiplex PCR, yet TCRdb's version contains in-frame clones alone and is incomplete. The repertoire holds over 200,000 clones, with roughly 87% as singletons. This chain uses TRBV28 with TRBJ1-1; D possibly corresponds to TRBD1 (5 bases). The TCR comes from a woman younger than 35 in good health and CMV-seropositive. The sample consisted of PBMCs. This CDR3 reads CASSLWVGGANTEAFF. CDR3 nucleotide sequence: TGTGCCAGCAGTTTGTGGGTCGGTGGGGCTAACACTGAAGCTTTCTTT.